Here is one T cell receptor beta chain with its context. Its target is unknown. The assay used deep level. It was across several immunoSEQ plates that each subset's genomic DNA was evenly split. The repertoire was sequenced with immunoSEQ multiplex PCR; TCRdb's copy has only in-frame clones and lacks some. The table has 400,000 to 550,000 clones, 70% to 85% seen once. The V and J ends lost 4 bases and 0 bases respectively, with 6 bases between them. Germline-derived CDR1 and CDR2 are SGHDN and FVKESK. The CDR3 has 14 amino acids. The sample belongs to a study of shared clonotypes between healthy human individuals. Study-wide context: Participating donors consisted of a couple of women and three men aged 18 to 49.

Study results and limitations: Among donors, the sharing of clonotypes was expected to be influenced by sequencing depth.

The TCR sequence derives from a woman aged 40 to 50 in good health. Some clones in this sample may be carry-over from other donors' samples. V and J are TRBV14 and TRBJ2-2; no clear D. The sample consisted of PBMCs. CDR3 DNA: TGTGCCAGCAGCCGGAGTTCGAACACCGGGGAGCTGTTTTTT. Encoded protein: CASSRSSNTGELFF. The full variable domain, completed using reference TRBV14 and TRBJ2-2, is EAGVTQFPSHSVIEKGQTVTLRCDPISGHDNLYWYRRVMGKEIKFLLHFVKESKQDESGMPNNRFLAERTGGTYSTLKVQPAELEDSGVYFCASSRSSNTGELFFGEGSRLTVL.